These 9 T cell receptor beta chains were sequenced from one sample in a study of graft-versus-host responses after intestinal transplantation. No antigen has been assigned to these receptors. Assay: immunoSEQ multiplex PCR; the TCRdb copy retains only in-frame clones and omits some. The data hold 100,000 to 140,000 clones, with roughly 90% observed a single time. The sample was unstimulated CD4+ T cells sorted from spleen or lymph node cells, taken before transplant. The source is a human donor who was the organ donor for an intestinal transplant.

The chain has TRBV9 and TRBJ1-3; no reliable D call. This CDR3 has 15 amino acids. The germline gives CDR1 SGDLS, CDR2 YYNGEE. Trimming shortened V by 2 bases and J by 0 bases, and 9 bases separated the two germline ends. This chain's CDR3 is CASSVLPLSGNTIYF. The CDR3 DNA sequence: TGTGCCAGCAGCGTTCTGCCCCTCTCTGGAAACACCATATATTTT.

The chain employs TRBV5-5 and TRBJ2-3, with D perhaps TRBD1 (5 bases). Trimming shortened V by 3 bases and J by 1 base, and 21 bases separated the two germline ends. Germline loops: CDR1 SGHKS, CDR2 YYEKEE (reference sequence). The CDR3 runs 18 residues. CDR3: CASSSRAGLLEGTDTQYF. The DNA for the CDR3 is TGTGCCAGCAGCTCCAGGGCAGGCCTTCTAGAGGGCACAGATACGCAGTATTTT.

The table lists this clone with a count of one. The V gene is TRBV6-6, the J gene TRBJ2-3; 10 bases fit TRBD2. V was clipped by 7 bases and J by 4 bases; unmatched bases: 8. The CDR3 contains 15 residues. Germline V gives CDR1 MNHNY, CDR2 SVGAGI (reference sequence). CDR3 region: CASTLAGLGADTQYF. CDR3 DNA sequence: TGTGCCAGCACACTAGCGGGGTTGGGGGCAGATACGCAGTATTTT.

This clone was found a few times. The gene calls are TRBV6-5 and TRBJ1-2; TRBD1 matches 10 bases. V shed 2 bases and J 6 bases; nucleotides not matched to a gene: 6. Germline V CDR1 and CDR2: MNHEY, SVGAGI. CDR3 length: 15 residues. The CDR3 region has the DNA TGTGCCAGCAGTTACGACAGGGGGCGTACAAATGGCTACACCTTC. The encoded protein is CASSYDRGRTNGYTF.

The rearrangement links TRBV5-5 to TRBJ2-3; TRBD2 might be the D (7 bases). The CDR3 loop spans 16 amino acids. Per the germline V gene, CDR1 is SGHKS and CDR2 is YYEKEE (reference sequence). With 3 bases removed from V and 1 base from J, the gap between germline ends came to 15 bases. DNA for the CDR3: TGTGCCAGCAGCTATAGGGGGGGCATCCGCACAGATACGCAGTATTTT. It codes for CASSYRGGIRTDTQYF.

The chain carries TRBV2 and TRBJ1-5; D is possibly TRBD1 (6 bases). V was cut by 4 bases and J by 7 bases, with 11 bases left in between. CDR1 and CDR2 from the germline V gene are SNHLY and FYNNEI. The CDR3 length is 13 residues. CDR3 amino acids: CASSVWGAQPQHF. CDR3 nucleotides: TGTGCCAGCAGTGTTTGGGGGGCCCAGCCCCAGCATTTT.

The V call is TRBV5-1, the J call TRBJ1-6; D gene unclear. The ends were cut back, 0 bases at V and 10 bases at J, with 17 bases in the middle. Looked up from germline, CDR1 is SGHRS and CDR2 is YFSETQ. This CDR3 has 16 residues. CDR3 protein: CASSLVGGVSESPLHF. CDR3 sequence (DNA): TGCGCCAGCAGCTTGGTGGGCGGCGTCTCCGAATCACCCCTCCACTTT.

This clone was seen only a few times. This chain connects TRBV18 to TRBJ2-1; 13 bases match TRBD2. The ends lost 6 bases at V and 6 bases at J; junction bases unmatched: 5. The CDR3 totals 15 residues. CDR1 and CDR2 from the germline V gene are KGHSH and LQKENI. CDR3 DNA: TGTGCCAGCTCGCCGGGACTAGCGGGAAGCAATGAGCAGTTCTTC. Translating gives CASSPGLAGSNEQFF. Looking up the rest from reference TRBV18 and TRBJ2-1 gives the full variable domain: NAGVMQNPRHLVRRRGQEARLRCSPMKGHSHVYWYRQLPEEGLKFMVYLQKENIIDESGMPKERFSAEFPKEGPSILRIQQVVRGDSAAYFCASSPGLAGSNEQFFGPGTRLTVL.

This clone was recorded once. This chain uses TRBV5-1 with TRBJ1-3; 9 bases are a match to TRBD1. This CDR3 comprises 14 residues. The junction had 3 bases not matched to a gene; V was cut back by 0 bases and J by 8 bases. Germline V gene sequence: CDR1 SGHRS, CDR2 YFSETQ. The chain's CDR3 is CASSLGDRVDTIYF. CDR3 sequence (DNA): TGCGCCAGCAGCTTGGGGGACAGGGTGGACACCATATATTTT. Supplemented by reference TRBV5-1 and TRBJ1-3, the full variable domain reads KAGVTQTPRYLIKTRGQQVTLSCSPISGHRSVSWYQQTPGQGLQFLFEYFSETQRNKGNFPGRFSGRQFSNSRSEMNVSTLELGDSALYLCASSLGDRVDTIYFGEGSWLTVV.